The source of this T cell receptor beta chain is a study of neurological immune-mediated disorders. The unsorted libraries were prepared from 2 million PBMCs (stored at -80 C). The CDR3 runs 14 residues. V was pared by 6 bases and J by 0 bases, with 12 bases between. CDR1 is DFQATT, CDR2 SNEGSKA, per germline (reference sequence). This clonotype was seen a few times. Its antigen is not known. Because the CDR3 is missing its conserved closing phenylalanine or tryptophan, this is likely a read error. Study-wide findings and caveats: HTLV-1-associated myelopathy had the most TCR clonal expansion, while multiple sclerosis had the least, a level that fell below healthy controls.

The making of cDNA relied on 5'RACE with 10-nucleotide random UMIs. From 15-18 subjects, each sequencing run yielded over 180 million TCR-beta sequences. TCRdb itself ran the 5' RACE reads through MiXCR, one entry per CDR3 protein. This table has 80,000 to 85,000 distinct CDR3 sequences, around 2.6% appearing once. The source is a woman between 25 and 40 years old with multiple sclerosis. The chain carries TRBV20-1 and TRBJ2-1; D remains ambiguous. Source material: PBMCs. The CDR3 spells CSAPSSGSYNEQFN. DNA of the CDR3: TGCAGTGCGCCCTCTAGTGGCTCCTACAATGAGCAGTTCAAC.